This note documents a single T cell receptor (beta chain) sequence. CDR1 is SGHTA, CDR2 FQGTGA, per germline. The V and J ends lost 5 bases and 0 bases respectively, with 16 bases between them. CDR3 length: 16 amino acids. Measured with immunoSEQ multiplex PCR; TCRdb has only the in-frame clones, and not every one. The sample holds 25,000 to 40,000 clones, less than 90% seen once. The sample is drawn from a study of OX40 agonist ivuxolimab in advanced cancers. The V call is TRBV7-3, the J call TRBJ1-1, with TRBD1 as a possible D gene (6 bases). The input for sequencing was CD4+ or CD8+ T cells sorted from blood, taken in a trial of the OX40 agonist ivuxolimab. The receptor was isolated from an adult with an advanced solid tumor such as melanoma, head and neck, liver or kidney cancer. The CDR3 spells CASSPVTGLMNTEAFF. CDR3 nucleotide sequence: TGTGCCAGCAGCCCGGTGACAGGACTAATGAACACTGAAGCTTTCTTT.